This is a list of T cell receptor beta chains from one sample in a study of OX40 agonist ivuxolimab in advanced cancers. Measured with immunoSEQ multiplex PCR; TCRdb has only the in-frame clones, and not every one. Of about 58,000 clones detected, over 80% appear once; the ten largest clones hold 2.5% to 4%. This sample comprised CD4+ or CD8+ T cells sorted from blood, obtained in a trial of the OX40 agonist ivuxolimab. The receptors come from an adult with an advanced solid tumor such as melanoma, head and neck, liver or kidney cancer. The CDR3 runs from the conserved cysteine through the conserved F or W. D genes are given only for firm matches. Expanded clones are given a class, and other clones once, few, many or no size at all.

>TRBD2|TRBJ2-3|-|TRBV5-4
CASSLKSSGSTDTQYF
TGTGCCAGCAGCTTGAAGTCTAGCGGGAGCACAGATACGCAGTATTTT
>-|TRBJ1-4|-|TRBV30
CAWSATRDFLTNEKLFF
TGTGCCTGGAGTGCCACTCGGGACTTTCTAACTAATGAAAAACTGTTTTTT
>TRBD1|TRBJ1-6|-|TRBV11-2
CASSLISGQGISSPLHF
TGTGCCAGCAGCTTAATCAGCGGACAGGGGATAAGTTCACCCCTCCACTTT
>TRBD1|TRBJ2-7|-|TRBV30
CAWNRRDRDAYEQYF
TGTGCCTGGAACCGACGGGACAGGGACGCCTACGAGCAGTACTTC
>-|TRBJ1-2|once|TRBV28
CASSLGAGAPDGYTF
TGTGCCAGCAGTTTGGGGGCGGGGGCCCCGGACGGCTACACCTTC
>-|TRBJ1-5|few|TRBV15
CATSSYRFSNQPQHF
TGTGCCACCAGCAGTTACCGGTTTAGCAATCAGCCCCAGCATTTT
>-|TRBJ1-6|-|TRBV30
CAWSVSAATYNSPLHF
TGTGCCTGGAGTGTATCTGCGGCGACTTATAATTCACCCCTCCACTTT
>TRBD2|TRBJ2-7|-|TRBV25-1
CASSALQGTGGSYEQYF
TGTGCCAGCAGTGCGCTTCAAGGTACGGGGGGCTCCTACGAGCAGTACTTC
>-|TRBJ2-2|-|TRBV7-3
CASSLRGAGTGELFF
TGTGCCAGCAGCTTAAGGGGGGCCGGCACCGGGGAGCTGTTTTTT
>-|TRBJ1-3|few|TRBV6-5
CASSGSYSGNTIYF
TGTGCCAGCAGCGGCAGTTACTCTGGAAACACCATATATTTT
>-|TRBJ2-1|once|TRBV7-9
CASSQGAYNEQFF
TGTGCCAGCAGCCAGGGCGCTTACAATGAGCAGTTCTTC
>TRBD2|TRBJ2-5|once|TRBV28
CASSTPDSGATQYF
TGTGCCAGCAGTACCCCGGATAGCGGGGCGACCCAGTACTTC
>-|TRBJ2-7|-|TRBV6-6
CASSFRGASYEQYF
TGTGCCAGCAGCTTCAGGGGGGCCTCCTACGAGCAGTACTTC
>-|TRBJ1-5|-|TRBV28
CASSSPQNQPQHF
TGTGCCAGCAGTTCTCCTCAGAATCAGCCCCAGCATTTT
>TRBD2|TRBJ2-1|-|TRBV5-4
CASSSSGTSGASSYNEQFF
TGTGCCAGCAGCTCGTCCGGGACTAGCGGGGCAAGCTCCTACAATGAGCAGTTCTTC
>TRBD1|TRBJ1-1|few|TRBV6-5
CASSRQGATTEAFF
TGTGCCAGCAGTAGACAGGGGGCGACCACTGAAGCTTTCTTT
>-|TRBJ2-7|-|TRBV7-9
CASSLARNSGEQYF
TGTGCCAGCAGCTTAGCGCGCAATTCGGGCGAGCAGTACTTC
>TRBD1|TRBJ1-6|-|TRBV30
CAWGGQGAIRVHF
TGTGCCTGGGGGGGACAGGGGGCGATCCGGGTCCACTTT
>TRBD1|TRBJ1-2|-|TRBV9
CASSPGTAADYGYTF
TGTGCCAGCAGCCCTGGGACAGCAGCTGACTATGGCTACACCTTC
>-|TRBJ2-5|-|TRBV27
CASSSAGTEETQYF
TGTGCCAGCAGTTCTGCGGGAACTGAAGAGACCCAGTACTTC
>TRBD1|TRBJ1-4|-|TRBV23-1
CASSHWDSSATNEKLFF
TGCGCCAGCAGTCATTGGGACAGCAGTGCAACTAATGAAAAACTGTTTTTT
>-|TRBJ2-2|-|TRBV5-1
CASSLTRASTGELFF
TGCGCCAGCAGCTTGACACGGGCGAGCACCGGGGAGCTGTTTTTT
>-|TRBJ1-1|-|TRBV5-1
CASSLDSFYTEAFF
TGCGCCAGCAGCTTGGACAGCTTTTACACTGAAGCTTTCTTT
>-|TRBJ1-1|-|TRBV6-1
CASSEARGATEAFF
TGTGCCAGCAGTGAAGCGAGGGGGGCCACTGAAGCTTTCTTT
>-|TRBJ2-7|-|TRBV5-3
CARSPGAREQYF
TGTGCCCGCTCCCCAGGGGCTAGGGAGCAGTACTTC
>TRBD2|TRBJ2-1|-|TRBV30
CAWSGASGDYNEQFF
TGTGCCTGGAGTGGGGCTAGCGGGGATTACAATGAGCAGTTCTTC
>-|TRBJ2-3|once|TRBV19
CASTPLGGADTQYF
TGTGCCAGTACCCCGCTAGGTGGGGCAGATACGCAGTATTTT
>-|TRBJ1-5|-|TRBV27
CASSLGGFGNQPQHF
TGTGCCAGCAGTTTGGGGGGCTTTGGCAATCAGCCCCAGCATTTT
>TRBD2|TRBJ2-3|once|TRBV10-3
CAISVRSGGLTSTDTQYF
TGTGCCATCAGTGTTCGTAGCGGGGGGCTAACTAGCACAGATACGCAGTATTTT
>TRBD2|TRBJ2-7|-|TRBV15
CATSRDNRRGDEQYF
TGTGCCACCAGCAGAGATAACAGGCGGGGGGACGAGCAGTACTTC
>TRBD1|TRBJ2-6|once|TRBV28
CASRQGAAGANVLTF
TGTGCCAGCCGACAGGGGGCAGCTGGGGCCAACGTCCTGACTTTC
>-|TRBJ1-2|-|TRBV6-5
CASSYGRTTNYGYTF
TGTGCCAGCAGTTACGGCCGCACCACTAACTATGGCTACACCTTC
>-|TRBJ1-2|-|TRBV19
CASSITLDGYYGYTF
TGTGCCAGTAGTATAACCCTGGACGGATACTATGGCTACACCTTC
>-|TRBJ2-4|few|TRBV6-5
CASGGLNIQYF
TGTGCCAGCGGGGGGTTGAACATTCAGTACTTC
>-|TRBJ2-2|once|TRBV10-3
CAIRKQGANTGELFF
TGTGCCATCAGAAAGCAGGGCGCGAACACCGGGGAGCTGTTTTTT
>TRBD1|TRBJ2-7|-|TRBV7-2
CASSTGTGWEQYF
TGTGCCAGCAGCACCGGGACAGGGTGGGAGCAGTACTTC
>-|TRBJ1-2|-|TRBV6-5
CASISGSANYGYTF
TGTGCCAGCATCTCAGGATCCGCTAACTATGGCTACACCTTC
>-|TRBJ2-1|-|TRBV11-3
CASSLGGSYNEQFF
TGTGCCAGCAGCTTAGGTGGCTCCTACAATGAGCAGTTCTTC
>TRBD1|TRBJ1-4|-|TRBV4-1
CASSPRQGAGEKLFF
TGCGCCAGCAGCCCTAGACAGGGTGCAGGTGAAAAACTGTTTTTT
>TRBD1|TRBJ1-6|-|TRBV14
CASSQNRGSRSPLHF
TGTGCCAGCAGCCAGAACAGGGGTAGCAGATCACCCCTCCACTTT
>-|TRBJ1-3|-|TRBV2
CASSAQGGSGNTIYF
TGTGCCAGCAGTGCACAGGGCGGATCTGGAAACACCATATATTTT
>-|TRBJ1-1|-|TRBV2
CASIAPLGGGVTEAFF
TGTGCCAGCATAGCCCCCCTAGGGGGGGGCGTCACTGAAGCTTTCTTT
>-|TRBJ1-3|-|TRBV5-8
CATTANLFSGNTIYF
TGTGCCACGACCGCGAACCTCTTCTCTGGAAACACCATATATTTT
>-|TRBJ1-6|-|TRBV12-1
CASSSPRDREPPLHF
TGTGCCAGCAGCTCCCCCCGAGACCGTGAACCACCCCTCCACTTT
>-|TRBJ1-5|-|TRBV28
CASSAGSQPQHF
TGTGCCAGCAGCGCAGGTTCCCAGCCCCAGCATTTT
>-|TRBJ1-2|-|TRBV5-5
CASSPSIQGNYGYTF
TGTGCCAGCAGCCCGTCGATTCAGGGGAACTATGGCTACACCTTC